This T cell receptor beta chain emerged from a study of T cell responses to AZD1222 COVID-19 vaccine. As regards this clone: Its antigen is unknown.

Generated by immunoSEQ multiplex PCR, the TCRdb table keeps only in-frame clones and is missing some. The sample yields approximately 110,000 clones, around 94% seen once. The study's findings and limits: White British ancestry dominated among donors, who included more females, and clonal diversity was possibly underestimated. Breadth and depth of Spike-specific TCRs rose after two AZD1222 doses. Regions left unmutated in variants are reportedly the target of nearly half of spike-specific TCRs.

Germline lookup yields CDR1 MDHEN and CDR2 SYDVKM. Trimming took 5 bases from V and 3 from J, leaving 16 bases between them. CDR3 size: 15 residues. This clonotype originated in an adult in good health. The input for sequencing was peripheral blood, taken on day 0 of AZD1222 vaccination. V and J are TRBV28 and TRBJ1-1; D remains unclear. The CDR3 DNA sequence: TGTGCCAGCAGTCTAAGACCTGAAGGAGACACTGAAGCTTTCTTT. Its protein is CASSLRPEGDTEAFF. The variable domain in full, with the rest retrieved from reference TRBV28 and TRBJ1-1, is DVKVTQSSRYLVKRTGEKVFLECVQDMDHENMFWYRQDPGLGLRLIYFSYDVKMKEKGDIPEGYSVSREKKERFSLILESASTNQTSMYLCASSLRPEGDTEAFFGQGTRLTVV.